The 25 T cell receptor beta chains in this list originate from one sample, sequenced in a study of shared clonotypes between healthy human individuals. Libraries were prepared by immunoSEQ multiplex PCR; TCRdb keeps only in-frame clonotypes and omits some of them. The table shows millions of clones, with about 92% occurring only once. Selected positively for CCR7 and CD45RO-negative, naive CD8 cells excluded terminally differentiated effector memory CD45RA+ cells. Input material: naive CD8+ T cells from PBMCs. These receptors all come from a man aged 18 to 29 in good health. Some clones in this sample may be carry-over from other donors' samples.

Ten or more counts support this clone. Other DNA sequences in the sample encode the same CDR3. This chain connects TRBV7-9 to TRBJ1-5; D is ambiguous. The CDR3 totals 12 residues. Looked up from germline, CDR1 is SEHNR and CDR2 is FQNEAQ (reference sequence). Trimming left V 1 base short and J 4 bases short, with 2 bases between. CDR3 loop: CASSLENQPQHF. As DNA, the CDR3 is TGTGCCAGCAGCTTAGAAAATCAGCCCCAGCATTTT.

The chain links TRBV7-9 to TRBJ1-1; D ambiguous. The germline V and J ends were trimmed by 1 base and 6 bases, with 3 bases remaining between them. Germline loops: CDR1 SEHNR, CDR2 FQNEAQ (reference sequence). The CDR3 sequence is 11 residues long. CDR3 loop: CASSLEAEAFF. CDR3 nucleotide sequence: TGTGCCAGCAGCTTAGAGGCTGAAGCTTTCTTT.

The chain has TRBV25-1 and TRBJ1-2; D is perhaps TRBD1 (5 bases). The length of the CDR3 is 13 residues. Germline V CDR1 and CDR2: MGHDK, SYGVNS. V lost 7 bases, J lost 5 bases, and 14 bases lay in between. CDR3 DNA: TGTGCCAGCAATGGGCCAGAGGGGTATGGCTACACCTTC. Amino acid sequence: CASNGPEGYGYTF.

This chain links TRBV7-8 with TRBJ1-5; 9 bases line up with TRBD1. Losses at the gene ends were 6 bases for V and 1 base for J; bases not matched to a gene: 19. Germline V CDR1 and CDR2: SGHVS, FQNEAQ. This CDR3 spans 20 amino acids. The CDR3 protein is CASSEIRGQGIVSSNQPQHF. DNA for the CDR3: TGTGCCAGCAGTGAAATTAGGGGACAGGGCATAGTGTCGAGCAATCAGCCCCAGCATTTT.

The rearrangement links TRBV28 to TRBJ1-2; D might be TRBD1 (5 bases). Between the trimmed V and J ends, which lost 3 bases and 4 bases, there was a span of 15 bases. Looked up from germline, CDR1 is MDHEN and CDR2 is SYDVKM. There are 15 residues in the CDR3. The CDR3: CASSFRTGTSYGYTF. CDR3 DNA sequence: TGTGCCAGCAGTTTTAGAACAGGTACGAGCTATGGCTACACCTTC.

CDR3 DNA sequence: TGTGCCAGCCGTCCTGGTTGGGTCCCTTCATCCTACGAGCAGTACTTC. Translation: CASRPGWVPSSYEQYF. The chain recombines TRBV21-1 with TRBJ2-7. TRBV21-1 is reported as a pseudogene. The CDR3 runs 16 residues.

CDR3 in DNA: TGTGCCAGCAGCGCCGGGTCTGGAGCGAGTGAGCAGTTCTTC. It yields the protein CASSAGSGASEQFF. V and J are TRBV11-1 and TRBJ2-1; D is uncertain. The CDR3 runs to 14 residues. Looked up from germline, CDR1 is SGHAT and CDR2 is FQDESV (reference sequence). Between the trimmed V and J ends, which lost 5 bases and 9 bases, there was a span of 17 bases.

V gene TRBV15 combines with J gene TRBJ2-7, with TRBD2 identical over 7 bases. Germline CDR1 reads LNHNV; CDR2 reads YYDKDF (reference sequence). V lost 5 bases to trimming and J lost 6 bases; unmatched junction nucleotides: 7. CDR3 size: 13 residues. The DNA of the CDR3 is TGTGCCACCAGCTCCCATTCTAGCGGCGAGCAGTACTTC. Amino acid sequence: CATSSHSSGEQYF.

For this clone: Germline and junction disagree at one end, which may indicate a read error. The chain recombines TRBV28 with TRBJ1-1, with TRBD1 as a possible D gene (5 bases). The CDR3 loop spans 15 amino acids. Germline CDR1 reads MDHEN; CDR2 reads SYDVKM. CDR3 nucleotides: TGTGCCAGCAGGTTATTTGGGACCGTGAACACTGAAGCTTTCTTT. This sequence encodes CASRLFGTVNTEAFF.

This chain links TRBV5-6 with TRBJ1-1; D not certain. The CDR3 spans 17 residues. The germline V gene encodes CDR1 SGHDT and CDR2 YYEEEE. V was trimmed by 4 bases and J by 0 bases, leaving 19 bases between them. CDR3 in DNA: TGTGCCAGCAGCCCGACCGGCCCAGAGTACATGAACACTGAAGCTTTCTTT. Translation gives CASSPTGPEYMNTEAFF. The entire variable domain, with the rest obtained from reference TRBV5-6 and TRBJ1-1, is as follows: DAGVTQSPTHLIKTRGQQVTLRCSPKSGHDTVSWYQQALGQGPQFIFQYYEEEERQRGNFPDRFSGHQFPNYSSELNVNALLLGDSALYLCASSPTGPEYMNTEAFFGQGTRLTVV.

V usage is TRBV29-1 and J usage is TRBJ1-2; no definite D call. Germline assignment: CDR1 SQVTM and CDR2 ANQGSEA. Trimming cost V 3 bases and J 4 bases, with 9 bases left between them. The CDR3 length is 12 residues. The CDR3, as DNA: TGCAGCGTTGACCGGGGAGCCTATGGCTACACCTTC. This codes for CSVDRGAYGYTF.

V usage is TRBV4-1 and J usage is TRBJ2-2, with 8 bases matching TRBD2. J was trimmed by 9 bases and V by 4 bases; bases with no gene match: 7. Germline V gene sequence: CDR1 MGHRA, CDR2 YSYEKL. The CDR3 runs to 14 residues. The CDR3 DNA follows: TGCGCCAGCAGCCCCCTTGGACTAGCCAGGGAGCTGTTTTTT. Protein product: CASSPLGLARELFF.

The V and J genes are TRBV5-1 and TRBJ2-2, with a weak D call TRBD2 (5 bases). This CDR3 is built from 14 residues. The V end was cut by 4 bases, the J end by 1 base, with 8 bases between. Germline loops: CDR1 SGHRS, CDR2 YFSETQ. The CDR3 reads CASSVGENTGELFF. Here the CDR3 DNA reads TGCGCCAGCAGCGTCGGGGAGAACACCGGGGAGCTGTTTTTT.

Concerning this clone: The sample has other DNA sequences that encode this CDR3 too. This chain connects TRBV7-9 to TRBJ1-4; D is unclear. The CDR3 covers 16 residues. The V gene's germline CDR1 is SEHNR and CDR2 FQNEAQ (reference sequence). V shed 4 bases and J shed 0 bases, with 12 bases lying between them. DNA for the CDR3: TGTGCCAGCAGCTCCGGACCGCTTGCAACTAATGAAAAACTGTTTTTT. Translation: CASSSGPLATNEKLFF.

The V call is TRBV15, the J call TRBJ2-2; possible D gene TRBD1, 6 bases. V lost 3 bases, J lost 4 bases, and 9 bases lay in between. Germline-derived CDR1 and CDR2 are LNHNV and YYDKDF (reference sequence). The CDR3 consists of 14 residues. Here the CDR3 DNA reads TGTGCCACCAGCAGCATAGGGGGCACCGGGGAGCTGTTTTTT. Protein: CATSSIGGTGELFF.

This chain connects TRBV9 to TRBJ1-2; D gene uncertain. This CDR3 comprises 15 residues. Looked up from germline, CDR1 is SGDLS and CDR2 is YYNGEE. V was trimmed by 3 bases and J by 3 bases, leaving 15 bases between them. The DNA of the CDR3 is TGTGCCAGCAGCGGTCGACAAGGGTTGGACTATGGCTACACCTTC. Its protein product is CASSGRQGLDYGYTF.

This rearrangement joins TRBV28 to TRBJ2-2, with a weak D call TRBD1 (5 bases). With 4 bases removed from V and 9 bases from J, the gap between germline ends came to 24 bases. This CDR3 is built from 17 residues. CDR1 and CDR2 from the germline V gene are MDHEN and SYDVKM. In DNA form, the CDR3 reads TGTGCCAGCAGTTACCAACAGGCACGACCGGATACGTGGGAGCTGTTTTTT. Its translation: CASSYQQARPDTWELFF.

The count of this clone is one. J is TRBJ2-5 and V is TRBV6-5; D perhaps matches TRBD1 (7 bases). Germline V gene lookup returns CDR1 MNHEY and CDR2 SVGAGI. The CDR3 runs 15 residues. Trimming shortened V by 0 bases and J by 5 bases, and 13 bases separated the two germline ends. The DNA for the CDR3 is TGTGCCAGCAGTTACTCAGGAGGGGGCGACGAGACCCAGTACTTC. It specifies CASSYSGGGDETQYF.

The chain is built from TRBV18 and TRBJ2-5; D may be TRBD2 (6 bases). The germline V gene encodes CDR1 KGHSH and CDR2 LQKENI. The V end lost 3 bases, the J end lost 2 bases, and 7 bases lay between the germline ends. The CDR3 spans 13 residues. The CDR3 loop is CASSPRDQETQYF. CDR3 sequence (DNA): TGTGCCAGCTCACCGCGGGATCAAGAGACCCAGTACTTC.

This chain connects TRBV28 to TRBJ2-5, with unresolved D. This CDR3 has 15 amino acids. The germline CDR1 and CDR2 sequences are MDHEN and SYDVKM. The V end lost 5 bases, the J end lost 1 base, and 14 bases lay between the germline ends. In DNA, the CDR3 is TGTGCCAGCAGTATTTGGGGTCTGACCCAAGAGACCCAGTACTTC. It yields the protein CASSIWGLTQETQYF.

This rearrangement joins TRBV18 to TRBJ2-2; D unresolved. Per the germline V gene, CDR1 is KGHSH and CDR2 is LQKENI. This CDR3 spans 14 amino acids. V shed 8 bases and J shed 0 bases, with 10 bases lying between them. The CDR3 sequence: CASPPPSNTGELFF. CDR3 DNA sequence: TGTGCCAGCCCTCCACCCTCGAACACCGGGGAGCTGTTTTTT.

V gene TRBV19 combines with J gene TRBJ2-1; D is unclear. CDR1 is LNHDA, CDR2 SQIVND, per germline (reference sequence). This CDR3 spans 11 amino acids. V was cut by 3 bases and J by 6 bases, with 3 bases left in between. CDR3 nucleotides: TGTGCCAGTAGTATGCTCAATGAGCAGTTCTTC. It encodes CASSMLNEQFF.

The chain recombines TRBV4-3 with TRBJ2-3, with 7 bases that match TRBD2. Unmatched junction bases numbered 15, after V lost 2 bases and J lost 7 bases. This CDR3 is 17 amino acids long. CDR1 is LGHNA and CDR2 is YSLEER in the germline V gene. DNA of the CDR3: TGCGCCAGCAGCCAACTCGCGGGAGAGCTGGAGACCAATACGCAGTATTTT. Amino acid sequence: CASSQLAGELETNTQYF.

The rearrangement links TRBV28 to TRBJ2-1; 13 bases agree with TRBD2. V lost 5 bases and J lost 5; bases outside the gene matches: 6. The CDR3 has 16 residues. CDR1 MDHEN and CDR2 SYDVKM come from the germline V gene. CDR3 residues: CASSPRTSGRDNEQFF. As DNA, the CDR3 is TGTGCCAGCAGTCCCCGGACTAGCGGGAGAGACAATGAGCAGTTCTTC.

CDR3 nucleotides: TGTGCCATCAGTGGCGGGACAGGGAAGCCGACCTACGAGCAGTACTTC. Its translation: CAISGGTGKPTYEQYF. The V and J genes are TRBV10-3 and TRBJ2-7, with 9 bases fitting TRBD1. The CDR3 is 16 residues long. Germline trimming cut 4 bases from V and 2 bases from J; bases unmatched to any gene: 9. In germline, CDR1 is ENHRY, CDR2 SYGVKD.